This T cell receptor (beta chain) derives from a study of cytotoxic CD8 clonotypes in ibrutinib-treated CLL (dated by TCRdb to the early 2020s). Some background on the complete study: The cohort had 11 relapsed/refractory and roughly 15 treatment-naive patients; fewer than 18 were IGHV unmutated. Partial responses were observed in some 24 patients and complete responses in 2; after a median follow-up of roughly 72 months, remission was maintained in roughly 14 patients and progression was observed in some twelve. Response samples were obtained after a median of around eleven months of treatment, with a range of roughly 6 to 40 months. On average, each sample yielded approximately 250,000 productive templates and under 95,000 productive rearrangements. Of the approximately 94 people in the trial, approximately 28 had longitudinal samples available. Cryopreserved peripheral blood mononuclear cells were obtained prior to treatment, at the time of response, and at either disease progression or sustained remission. Patients were still on ibrutinib when every remission and progressive disease sample was collected. Paper-wide results and their limitations: At baseline, clonality was higher than in age-matched healthy donors and showed a strong correlation with circulating CD8+ T-cell counts. Public clonotypes were found to be uncommon and were observed to contract or remain stable during treatment; the increase in clonality was shown to reflect expansion of private clonotypes at ibrutinib response. Sampling times were not matched between patients in sustained remission and patients whose disease was progressing, and lymph node repertoires were not examined. At ibrutinib response clonality went up, during sustained remission it held steady, and at progression it dropped back toward baseline.

This specimen's time point label, interpreted: approximately eleven months on ibrutinib. For TCR beta library preparation, approximately 2 micrograms of genomic DNA were isolated from cryopreserved PBMCs. High-throughput TCR beta sequencing was performed on longitudinal blood samples from CLL patients receiving ibrutinib monotherapy. The patients took part in an open-label, single-center phase 2 trial of ibrutinib monotherapy. This clone was counted between two and nine times. Its binding antigen is unknown. The sample holds no much larger clone one base away, and base qualities are not on file. Looking up the germline V gene yields CDR1 MDHEN and CDR2 SYDVKM. The V and J ends are trimmed by 5 bases and 3 bases, leaving 11 bases between them. The CDR3 goes from the cysteine to the phenylalanine over 14 residues. Only the CDR3 DNA is retained, 42 bases long and in frame from the first base. On a MiSeq, deep resolution sequencing aimed for a depth between 1 in 1 million and 1 in 200,000 T cells, with each clonotype covered about 9.9x on average. The immunoSEQ hsTCRB Kit was used to generate the TCR beta libraries. The authors processed their data as follows. Data were analyzed with ImmunoSEQ Data Assistant and ImmunoSEQ Analyzer, with V, D and J genes assigned per IMGT definitions. Clonality was computed as one minus normalized Shannon entropy of productive rearrangement frequencies, ranging from 0 to 1. Only overrepresented clonotypes making up at least 0.05% of the repertoire of each patient were included in the public clonotype analysis. Approximately 14 age-matched healthy donor repertoires from immuneACCESS served as clonality controls. What TCRdb holds here is the immuneACCESS table cut down to in-frame rearrangements. Part of the clones is not present; checked against another copy, under half of the missing clones reflect an unresolved V gene, and the others are unexplained. V and J calls and clone size follow that table, whereas D and trimming were derived from the DNA. The sample data list over 120,000 clones, and approximately 81% of these were observed just once. The ten most abundant clones make up around 13% of the sample.

The sequencing used PBMCs, collected after 12 months of ibrutinib treatment. The TCR originated in a human donor with chronic lymphocytic leukemia. The rearrangement joined TRBV28 to TRBJ1-5, with no confidently assigned D gene. The DNA sequence is given as TGTGCCAGCAGTACCCCAGGATACAATCAGCCCCAGCATTTT. This is translated as CASSTPGYNQPQHF.